This entry describes one T cell receptor beta chain. Its antigen is not identified. Libraries were prepared by immunoSEQ multiplex PCR; TCRdb keeps only in-frame clonotypes and omits some of them. The sample lists roughly 47,000 clones, approximately 93% occurring once. This entry belongs to a study of cytomegalovirus exposure and HLA in healthy donors. At the level of the study: Later analysis reported that the 120 or so validation repertoires shared the platform of the approximately 670 first-cohort repertoires.

With V trimmed by 2 bases and J by 2 bases, 9 bases remained unmatched. Germline CDR1 is SGHRS and CDR2 is YFSETQ. The CDR3 contains 17 residues. Overall study results and limits: Whilst most TCR sequences proved rare, a subset of public TCRs occurred across many donors. In vitro checks showed that a few CMV-associated chains really do target CMV antigens.

Material: PBMCs. The clonotype was recovered from a woman aged 18-29 years in good health and CMV-seronegative. V is TRBV5-1 and J is TRBJ2-3; 9 nucleotides align to TRBD2. This CDR3 reads CASSLKQTSGFTDTQYF. CDR3 bases: TGCGCCAGCAGCTTAAAACAGACTAGCGGCTTCACAGATACGCAGTATTTT.